This T cell receptor beta chain came from a study of T cells in Graves' hyperthyroidism and ophthalmopathy. Amplified TCR beta CDR3 regions came from RNA transcripts. The HTBI set primed first-round TCR CDR3 RT-PCR. In TCRdb, the multiplex PCR reads were re-called with MiXCR into one record per CDR3 protein. The table has 610,000 or so distinct CDR3 sequences, 46% seen once. For Graves' hyperthyroidism to be stable, ophthalmopathy could not progress within 18 months. Diagnosing involved the use of clinical symptoms, serum thyroxine and TRAb, thyroid ultrasound and orbital computed tomography. Study findings and constraints: Before onset, by a median of approximately 5.9 months, the model predicted ophthalmopathy. Within blood appeared most thyroid clonotypes that had expanded above 0.001.

The V segment lost 0 bases and the J segment 0 bases; nucleotides outside the gene matches: 4. Germline-derived CDR1 and CDR2 are LNHDA and SQIVND (reference sequence). The CDR3 is made up of 17 amino acids. As regards this clonotype: The antigen is not known.

This TCR was sampled from a young woman with Graves' hyperthyroidism. This rearrangement joins TRBV19 to TRBJ2-3, with 9 bases matching TRBD2. Sequences were obtained from peripheral blood or thyroid tissue (not recorded which). The CDR3 DNA sequence: TGTGCCAGTAGTATAGATGGGACTAGCAGGAGCACAGATACGCAGTATTTT. It yields the protein CASSIDGTSRSTDTQYF.